A single sample gave rise to the 14 T cell receptor beta chains below, sequenced in a study of T cells in tumors after PD-1 blockade. Assay: immunoSEQ multiplex PCR; the TCRdb copy retains only in-frame clones and omits some. This sample carries around 25,000 clones, about 82% of them seen once, and the ten largest clones take approximately 12%. The source was PBMCs, collected after anti-PD-1 treatment. These TCRs come from a human donor with basal cell carcinoma.

The chain is built from TRBV6-6 and TRBJ2-3; D may be TRBD1 or TRBD2 (7 bases each). V lost 4 bases and J lost 3, with 14 bases in between. The CDR3 runs to 15 residues. The germline V gene has CDR1 MNHNY and CDR2 SVGAGI (reference sequence). CDR3 protein: CASSSQGGQTDTQYF. Written as DNA, the CDR3 is TGTGCCAGCAGTTCCCAGGGGGGGCAAACAGATACGCAGTATTTT.

The rearrangement links TRBV6-5 to TRBJ2-5, with 11 bases fitting TRBD2. The CDR3 is 14 amino acids. V dropped 5 bases and J dropped 4; count of bases not matched to a gene: 3. Germline CDR1 and CDR2: MNHEY and SVGAGI. The CDR3 here is CASSPGTSGETQYF. In DNA form, the CDR3 reads TGTGCCAGCAGTCCCGGGACTAGCGGAGAGACCCAGTACTTC.

The V gene is TRBV6-2 or TRBV6-3, the J gene TRBJ1-1; D is unresolved. CDR1 and CDR2 from the germline V gene are MNHEY and SVGEGT. Trimming left V 6 bases short and J 4 bases short, with 12 bases between. This CDR3 comprises 13 residues. The CDR3 nucleotides read TGTGCCAGCAGCCGTAATCTGGGCACTGAAGCTTTCTTT. It specifies CASSRNLGTEAFF.

V is TRBV25-1 and J is TRBJ2-3; D may be TRBD1 (7 bases). The germline V gene encodes CDR1 MGHDK and CDR2 SYGVNS. V dropped 5 bases and J dropped 1 base, with 13 bases sitting between them. The CDR3 extends over 15 amino acids. The CDR3: CASSTQGGRTDTQYF. CDR3 coding DNA: TGTGCCAGCAGTACCCAGGGGGGACGCACAGATACGCAGTATTTT.

In the case of this clone: One end of the junction varies from germline; a read error may be responsible. The genes are TRBV6-6 and TRBJ1-2; D is perhaps TRBD1 (5 bases). Germline loops: CDR1 MNHNY, CDR2 SVGAGI (reference sequence). CDR3 length: 15 amino acids. CDR3 in DNA: TGTGCCAGCAGTCGGTCGGGACTGGTGCACGATGGCTACTTCTTC. This codes for CASSRSGLVHDGYFF.

In its sample, this clone was seen once. The chain has TRBV19 and TRBJ1-2; 9 bases fit TRBD1. Germline V gives CDR1 LNHDA, CDR2 SQIVND (reference sequence). CDR3 size: 14 residues. V shed 5 bases and J 2 bases; nucleotides not matched to a gene: 3. For the CDR3, the DNA is TGTGCCAGTAGTCCTGGGACAGGGAACTATGGCTACACCTTC. This codes for CASSPGTGNYGYTF.

The chain is built from TRBV27 and TRBJ1-2; 7 bases agree with TRBD1. The germline CDR1 and CDR2 sequences are MNHEY and SMNVEV (reference sequence). The trim removed 6 bases at V and 8 bases at J, leaving 9 bases unmatched. The CDR3 is made up of 13 amino acids. Here the CDR3 reads CASRPPGQRGYTF. DNA of the CDR3: TGTGCCAGCAGGCCCCCGGGACAGAGGGGCTACACCTTC.

This clone was recorded only once. The gene calls are TRBV2 and TRBJ1-1; no firm D call. Trimming removed 6 bases from V and 1 base from J, with 12 bases in between. The V gene's germline CDR1 is SNHLY and CDR2 FYNNEI. The CDR3 runs 14 residues. The CDR3 nucleotides are TGTGCCAGCAGAAGAGAGATCCCGAACACTGAAGCTTTCTTT. Protein: CASRREIPNTEAFF.

This clone was counted a single time. The DNA of the CDR3 is TGCGCCAGCAGCCATCTCGGACTAGCGGGGGCCACTAGCTCCTACAATGAGCAGTTCTTC. Its translation: CASSHLGLAGATSSYNEQFF. The chain has TRBV4-1 and TRBJ2-1, with 13 bases identical to TRBD2. The CDR3 length is 20 residues. The ends lost 3 bases at V and 0 bases at J; junction bases unmatched: 11. The germline gives CDR1 MGHRA, CDR2 YSYEKL.

V is TRBV30 and J is TRBJ2-7; either TRBD1 or TRBD2 may fit D (5 bases each). Trimming left V 4 bases short and J 2 bases short, with 15 bases between. Germline CDR1 GTSNPN, CDR2 SVGIG (reference sequence). The CDR3 extends over 14 amino acids. Here the CDR3 DNA reads TGTGCCTGGACCGGGACGCCCACGGCCTACGAGCAGTACTTC. Translating it yields CAWTGTPTAYEQYF.

V usage is TRBV5-1 and J usage is TRBJ2-3; TRBD2 might be the D (6 bases). The germline V and J ends were trimmed by 7 bases and 0 bases, with 9 bases remaining between them. Germline CDR1 and CDR2: SGHRS and YFSETQ. This CDR3 has 13 amino acids. CDR3 in amino acids: CASASGSTDTQYF. The CDR3 DNA is TGCGCCAGCGCCAGCGGGAGCACAGATACGCAGTATTTT.

The rearrangement uses TRBV10-3 and TRBJ2-2; D ambiguous. Germline CDR1 reads ENHRY; CDR2 reads SYGVKD. Trimming took off 3 bases at V and 1 base at J, with 12 bases between the two ends. CDR3 length: 16 residues. The CDR3 DNA sequence: TGTGCCATCAGTGACCCCGGCGACTTGAACACCGGGGAGCTGTTTTTT. Translating it yields CAISDPGDLNTGELFF.

This clone was seen a handful of times. The CDR3 carries no conserved terminal phenylalanine or tryptophan, so it likely arises from a read error. The DNA is left out, because the CDR3 cannot be placed on it with certainty; the CDR3 is given as TCRdb lists it. The chain joins TRBV25-1 to TRBJ1-1. CDR1 and CDR2 (germline): MGHDK, SYGVNS. Counting both end residues, the CDR3 totals 14 amino acids. The CDR3 here is CASSAQNPLWEDMG.

The chain carries TRBV7-6 and TRBJ1-6, with TRBD1 matching 9 bases. The CDR3 totals 15 residues. Germline V gene lookup returns CDR1 SGHVS and CDR2 FNYEAQ. J gave up 7 bases and V 5 bases, and 6 bases lay outside the gene matches. The CDR3 protein is CASSIRTGENSPLHF. Here the CDR3 DNA reads TGTGCCAGCAGCATTCGGACAGGGGAGAATTCACCCCTCCACTTT.